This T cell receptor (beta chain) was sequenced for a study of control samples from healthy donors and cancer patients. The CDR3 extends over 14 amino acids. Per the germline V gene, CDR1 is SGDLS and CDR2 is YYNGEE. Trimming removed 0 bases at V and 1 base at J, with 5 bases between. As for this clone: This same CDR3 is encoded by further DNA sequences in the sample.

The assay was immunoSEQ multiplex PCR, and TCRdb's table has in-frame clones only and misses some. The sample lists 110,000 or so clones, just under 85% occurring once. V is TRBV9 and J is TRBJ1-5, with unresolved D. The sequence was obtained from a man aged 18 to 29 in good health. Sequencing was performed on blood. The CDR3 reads CASSVGGSNQPQHF. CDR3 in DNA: TGTGCCAGCAGCGTAGGTGGAAGCAATCAGCCCCAGCATTTT. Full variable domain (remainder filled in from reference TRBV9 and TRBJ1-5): DSGVTQTPKHLITATGQRVTLRCSPRSGDLSVYWYQQSLDQGLQFLIQYYNGEERAKGNILERFSAQQFPDLHSELNLSSLELGDSALYFCASSVGGSNQPQHFGDGTRLSIL.